These 2 T cell receptor beta chains were sequenced from one sample in a study of T cell changes during pregnancy in multiple sclerosis. Repertoires were generated with immunoSEQ multiplex PCR, while TCRdb's copy carries only in-frame clones and drops some. The sample carries 55,000 to 70,000 clones, 92% recorded once. This sample comprised peripheral blood, obtained in the second trimester of pregnancy. The source is a female donor in good health, enrolled as a control in a pregnancy study.

The CDR3 DNA follows: TGTGCCAGCAGCTTAGTCCCGGTGAACACTGAAGCTTTCTTT. Protein sequence: CASSLVPVNTEAFF. The rearrangement joins TRBV7-8 to TRBJ1-1; D is unresolved. CDR3 length equals 14 residues. The V gene lost 1 base and the J gene lost 0 bases, with 6 bases spanning the gap. Germline V gives CDR1 SGHVS, CDR2 FQNEAQ.

The chain combines TRBV29-1 with TRBJ1-3; D gene ambiguous. The CDR3 is made up of 12 amino acids. The V and J ends lost 0 bases and 4 bases respectively, with 4 bases between them. Germline lookup yields CDR1 SQVTM and CDR2 ANQGSEA. CDR3 nucleotide sequence: TGCAGCGTTGAAGACAGGGGAAACACCATATATTTT. It specifies CSVEDRGNTIYF. The full variable domain, rest sourced from reference TRBV29-1 and TRBJ1-3, is SAVISQKPSRDICQRGTSLTIQCQVDSQVTMMFWYRQQPGQSLTLIATANQGSEATYESGFVIDKFPISRPNLTFSTLTVSNMSPEDSSIYLCSVEDRGNTIYFGEGSWLTVV.